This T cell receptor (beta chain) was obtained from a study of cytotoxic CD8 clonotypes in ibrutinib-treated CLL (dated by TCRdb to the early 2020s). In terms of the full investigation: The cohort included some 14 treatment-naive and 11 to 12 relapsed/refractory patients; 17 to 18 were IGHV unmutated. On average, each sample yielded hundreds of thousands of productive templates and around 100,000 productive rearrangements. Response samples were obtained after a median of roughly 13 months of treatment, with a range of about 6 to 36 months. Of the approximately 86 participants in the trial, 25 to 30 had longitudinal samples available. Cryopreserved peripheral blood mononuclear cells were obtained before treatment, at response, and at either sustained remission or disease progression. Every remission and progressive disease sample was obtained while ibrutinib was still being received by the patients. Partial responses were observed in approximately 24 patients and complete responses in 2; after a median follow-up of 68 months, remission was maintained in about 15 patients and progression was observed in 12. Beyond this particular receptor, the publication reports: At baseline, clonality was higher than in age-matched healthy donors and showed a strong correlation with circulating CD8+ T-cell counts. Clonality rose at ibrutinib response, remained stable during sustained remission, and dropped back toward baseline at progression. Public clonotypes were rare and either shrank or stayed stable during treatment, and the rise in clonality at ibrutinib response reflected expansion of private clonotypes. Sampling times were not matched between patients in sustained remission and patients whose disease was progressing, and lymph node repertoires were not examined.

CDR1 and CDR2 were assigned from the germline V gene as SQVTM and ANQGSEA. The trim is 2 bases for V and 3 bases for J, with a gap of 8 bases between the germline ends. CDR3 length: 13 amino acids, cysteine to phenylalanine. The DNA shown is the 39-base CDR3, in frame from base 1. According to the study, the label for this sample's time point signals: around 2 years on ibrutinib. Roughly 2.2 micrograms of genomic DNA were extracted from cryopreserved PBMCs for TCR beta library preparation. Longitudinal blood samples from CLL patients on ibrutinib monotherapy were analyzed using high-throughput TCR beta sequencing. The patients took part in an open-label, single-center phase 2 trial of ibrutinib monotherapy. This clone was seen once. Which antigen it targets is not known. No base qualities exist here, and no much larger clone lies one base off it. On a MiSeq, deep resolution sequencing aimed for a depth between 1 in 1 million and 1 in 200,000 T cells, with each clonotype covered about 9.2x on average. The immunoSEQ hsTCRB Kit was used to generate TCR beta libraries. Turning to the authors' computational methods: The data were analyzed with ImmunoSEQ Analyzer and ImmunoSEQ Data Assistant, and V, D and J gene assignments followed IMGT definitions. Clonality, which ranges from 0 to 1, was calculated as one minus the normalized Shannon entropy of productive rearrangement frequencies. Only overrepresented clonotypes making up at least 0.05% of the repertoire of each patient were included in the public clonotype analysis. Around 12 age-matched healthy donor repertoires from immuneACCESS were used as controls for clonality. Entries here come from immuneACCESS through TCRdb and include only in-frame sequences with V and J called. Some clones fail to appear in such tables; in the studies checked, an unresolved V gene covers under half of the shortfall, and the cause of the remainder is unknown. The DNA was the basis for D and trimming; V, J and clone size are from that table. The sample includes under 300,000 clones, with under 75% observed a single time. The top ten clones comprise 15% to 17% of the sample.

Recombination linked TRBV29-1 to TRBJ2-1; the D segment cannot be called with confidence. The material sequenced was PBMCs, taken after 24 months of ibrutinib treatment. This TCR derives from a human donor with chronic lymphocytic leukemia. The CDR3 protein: CSVEWLVYNEQFF. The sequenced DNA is TGCAGCGTTGAATGGCTAGTCTACAATGAGCAGTTCTTC.